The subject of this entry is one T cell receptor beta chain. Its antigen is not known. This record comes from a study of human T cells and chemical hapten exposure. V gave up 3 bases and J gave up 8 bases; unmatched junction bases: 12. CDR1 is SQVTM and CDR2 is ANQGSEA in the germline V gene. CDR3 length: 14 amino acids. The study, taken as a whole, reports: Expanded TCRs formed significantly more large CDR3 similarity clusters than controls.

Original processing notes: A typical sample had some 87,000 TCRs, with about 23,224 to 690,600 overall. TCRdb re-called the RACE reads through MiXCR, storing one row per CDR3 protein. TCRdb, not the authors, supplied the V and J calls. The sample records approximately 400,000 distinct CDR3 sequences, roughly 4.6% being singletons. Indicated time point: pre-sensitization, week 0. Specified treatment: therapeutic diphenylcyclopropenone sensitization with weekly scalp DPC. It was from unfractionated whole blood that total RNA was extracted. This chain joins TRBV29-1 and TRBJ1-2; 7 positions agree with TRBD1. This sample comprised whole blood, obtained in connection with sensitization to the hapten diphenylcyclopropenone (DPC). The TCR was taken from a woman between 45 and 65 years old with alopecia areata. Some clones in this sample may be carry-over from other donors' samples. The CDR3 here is CSVDTQKGAPGYTF. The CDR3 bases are TGCAGCGTTGATACCCAAAAGGGGGCGCCGGGCTACACCTTC.